Shown below are 9 T cell receptor beta chains from a single sample sequenced in a study of cytomegalovirus exposure and HLA in healthy donors. Assay: immunoSEQ multiplex PCR; the TCRdb copy retains only in-frame clones and omits some. The sample holds 250,000 to 300,000 clones, 90% seen once. The sample was PBMCs. These receptors were taken from a young woman in good health and CMV-seronegative.

The chain is built from TRBV7-2 and TRBJ2-5, with 9 bases aligning to TRBD2. This CDR3 has 14 residues. After removal of 3 bases from V and 2 bases from J, the junction contained 1 base not matched to a gene. Per germline, CDR1 SGHTA and CDR2 FQGNSA. CDR3 in amino acids: CASSLAGGQETQYF. The DNA of the CDR3 is TGTGCCAGCAGCTTGGCGGGGGGGCAAGAGACCCAGTACTTC.

Points on this clone: Within the sample, other DNA sequences also encode this same CDR3. Here the CDR3 reads CASSFGGGTDTQYF. In DNA form, the CDR3 reads TGTGCCAGCAGCTTTGGCGGGGGAACAGATACGCAGTATTTT. The chain has TRBV27 and TRBJ2-3; 7 bases agree with TRBD2. Germline-derived CDR1 and CDR2 are MNHEY and SMNVEV (reference sequence). CDR3 size: 14 residues. V trimming: 6 bases; J trimming: 3 bases; junction bases outside the gene matches: 6.

The rearrangement uses TRBV27 and TRBJ1-1; 9 bases align to TRBD1. Germline V gene lookup returns CDR1 MNHEY and CDR2 SMNVEV (reference sequence). CDR3 length equals 15 residues. Trimming cost V 1 base and J 1 base; bases outside gene matches: 1. The CDR3 sequence: CASSLWGQGNTEAFF. CDR3 nucleotides: TGTGCCAGCAGTTTATGGGGACAGGGGAACACTGAAGCTTTCTTT.

V gene TRBV5-1 combines with J gene TRBJ2-2, with 7 bases fitting TRBD1. Trimming removed 1 base from V and 3 bases from J; junction bases left unmatched: 3. The CDR3 covers 15 residues. From germline, CDR1 is SGHRS and CDR2 YFSETQ. CDR3 loop: CASSLTGAYTGELFF. The CDR3 DNA follows: TGCGCCAGCAGCTTGACAGGGGCCTACACCGGGGAGCTGTTTTTT.

The chain is built from TRBV29-1 and TRBJ1-1, with 8 positions matching TRBD1. The CDR3 covers 13 residues. The germline V gene encodes CDR1 SQVTM and CDR2 ANQGSEA. Losses at the gene ends were 6 bases for V and 1 base for J; bases not matched to a gene: 4. As DNA, the CDR3 is TGCAGCGTACGCGGACAGGGGAACACTGAAGCTTTCTTT. The encoded protein is CSVRGQGNTEAFF.

This clone is a singleton in its sample. The chain couples TRBV28 to TRBJ1-2; maybe TRBD1 (6 bases). Germline-derived CDR1 and CDR2 are MDHEN and SYDVKM. Trimming shortened V by 5 bases and J by 5 bases, and 18 bases separated the two germline ends. This CDR3 has 15 amino acids. The CDR3 DNA reads as TGTGCCAGCAGTACTCCCGGCGGGGGGCTGTATGGCTACACCTTC. Its protein product is CASSTPGGGLYGYTF.

The genes are TRBV29-1 and TRBJ1-1; D remains ambiguous. V was pared by 5 bases and J by 0 bases, with 10 bases between. Germline V lookup: CDR1 SQVTM, CDR2 ANQGSEA. The CDR3 totals 13 residues. This CDR3 reads CSVNRFMNTEAFF. Here the CDR3 DNA reads TGCAGCGTTAACAGATTCATGAACACTGAAGCTTTCTTT.

The chain couples TRBV11-2 to TRBJ2-7, with 9 nucleotides matching TRBD1. Germline V gene lookup returns CDR1 SGHAT and CDR2 FQNNGV. Trimming took 4 bases from V and 1 from J; bases not matched to a gene: 11. The CDR3 spans 17 residues. CDR3: CASSSTKDRGTSYEQYV. The DNA of the CDR3 is TGTGCCAGCAGCTCTACCAAGGACAGGGGCACGTCCTACGAGCAGTACGTC.

The V and J genes are TRBV5-6 and TRBJ1-2, with D tentatively TRBD1 (6 bases). Germline CDR1 SGHDT, CDR2 YYEEEE. V gave up 0 bases and J gave up 8 bases, with 17 bases separating them. This CDR3 contains 15 residues. For the CDR3, the DNA is TGTGCCAGCAGCTTGGGACCAACAGGGTCAATCGGCTACACCTTC. Encoded protein: CASSLGPTGSIGYTF.